The 24 T cell receptor beta chains in this list originate from one sample, sequenced in a study of cytomegalovirus exposure and HLA in healthy donors. With 60 Vbeta and 13 Jbeta primers, the PCR was carried out. Here immunoSEQ multiplex PCR was the method, and the copy in TCRdb shows in-frame clones only, minus some. The table lists about 130,000 clones, about 74% of them singletons. Sequencing used PBMCs. The receptors come from a woman between 45 and 65 years old in good health and CMV-seropositive.

V is TRBV6-5 and J is TRBJ2-1, with TRBD2 matching 11 bases. The CDR3 spans 14 residues. In germline, CDR1 is MNHEY, CDR2 SVGAGI. After removal of 5 bases from V and 6 bases from J, the junction contained 3 bases not matched to a gene. In DNA, the CDR3 is TGTGCCAGCAGTACTAGCGGGGGACTCAATGAGCAGTTCTTC. Translated, it gives CASSTSGGLNEQFF.

This clone occurred a few times. This chain uses TRBV5-4 with TRBJ2-7; 10 bases are shared with TRBD1. CDR3 length: 17 residues. V lost 4 bases to trimming and J lost 0 bases; unmatched junction nucleotides: 10. Per germline, CDR1 SGHNT and CDR2 YYREEE (reference sequence). CDR3: CASSTKYRDRGSYEQYF. For the CDR3, the DNA is TGTGCCAGCAGCACGAAGTACCGGGACAGGGGCTCCTACGAGCAGTACTTC.

V is TRBV19 and J is TRBJ1-2; D is ambiguous. CDR1 and CDR2 from the germline V gene are LNHDA and SQIVND (reference sequence). Trimming took 7 bases from V and 0 from J, leaving 12 bases between them. The CDR3 is made up of 14 amino acids. CDR3 bases: TGTGCCAGTAACTACCGCGGAGCTAACTATGGCTACACCTTC. Translating gives CASNYRGANYGYTF.

This rearrangement joins TRBV5-6 to TRBJ1-3, with 8 bases matching TRBD1. The CDR3 length is 14 residues. Germline assignment: CDR1 SGHDT and CDR2 YYEEEE. V was pared by 4 bases and J by 8 bases, with 8 bases of the junction left unmatched. DNA of the CDR3: TGTGCCAGCAGCGCTGGACAGGGATTAGACACCATATATTTT. This encodes CASSAGQGLDTIYF.

The rearrangement uses TRBV6-5 and TRBJ1-2; weak D call: TRBD1 (6 bases). From germline, CDR1 is MNHEY and CDR2 SVGAGI. V lost 2 bases and J lost 4, with 11 bases in between. CDR3 length: 14 amino acids. Here the CDR3 DNA reads TGTGCCAGCAGTTACCGGACAGCCTTCTATGGCTACACCTTC. This codes for CASSYRTAFYGYTF.

This clone was counted only a few times. The chain couples TRBV28 to TRBJ1-4; D uncertain. This CDR3 has 13 residues. Germline CDR1 MDHEN, CDR2 SYDVKM. Trimming left V 6 bases short and J 0 bases short, with 5 bases between. The CDR3 bases are TGTGCCAGCAGGACACCAACTAATGAAAAACTGTTTTTT. Its translation: CASRTPTNEKLFF. Using reference TRBV28 and TRBJ1-4 for the parts outside the CDR3, the full variable domain is DVKVTQSSRYLVKRTGEKVFLECVQDMDHENMFWYRQDPGLGLRLIYFSYDVKMKEKGDIPEGYSVSREKKERFSLILESASTNQTSMYLCASRTPTNEKLFFGSGTQLSVL.

V is TRBV6-5 and J is TRBJ2-7; 7 bases are shared with TRBD1. The V gene end was trimmed by 2 bases and the J gene end by 4 bases; junction bases not matched to a gene: 5. Germline CDR1 is MNHEY and CDR2 is SVGAGI. This CDR3 is 14 amino acids long. CDR3 sequence: CASSYDRVWYEQYF. The CDR3 nucleotides are TGTGCCAGCAGTTACGACAGGGTTTGGTACGAGCAGTACTTC.

This clone appeared a single time. J is TRBJ1-1 and V is TRBV7-3; 8 bases map to TRBD1. The CDR3 length is 13 residues. The V segment lost 3 bases and the J segment 11 bases; nucleotides outside the gene matches: 8. CDR1 SGHTA and CDR2 FQGTGA come from the germline V gene. In DNA form, the CDR3 reads TGTGCCAGCAGCTTCGGACAGGGTGGTGAGGCTTTCTTT. Protein product: CASSFGQGGEAFF.

This chain uses TRBV6-1 with TRBJ2-4, with TRBD1 identical over 11 bases. The CDR3 runs to 17 residues. Trimming removed 6 bases from V and 3 bases from J; junction bases left unmatched: 10. Germline loops: CDR1 MNHNS, CDR2 SASEGT. CDR3 region: CASREIGQGADKNIQYF. The CDR3 region has the DNA TGTGCCAGCAGAGAAATCGGACAGGGGGCCGACAAAAACATTCAGTACTTC.

The chain joins TRBV6-5 to TRBJ2-5; TRBD2 matches 11 bases. After removal of 4 bases from V and 4 bases from J, the junction contained 8 bases not matched to a gene. The germline gives CDR1 MNHEY, CDR2 SVGAGI. The CDR3 is made up of 16 amino acids. CDR3 DNA: TGTGCCAGCAGTTTACTAGGTAGCGGGGGGGGAGAGACCCAGTACTTC. Translated, it gives CASSLLGSGGGETQYF.

The chain employs TRBV15 and TRBJ2-5; 7 nucleotides line up with TRBD1. V dropped 4 bases and J dropped 4; count of bases not matched to a gene: 9. CDR3 length equals 15 residues. Germline V gene data show CDR1 as LNHNV and CDR2 as YYDKDF (reference sequence). CDR3 DNA: TGTGCCACCAGCATAGGGTCCAGGGGGTCAGAGACCCAGTACTTC. Protein product: CATSIGSRGSETQYF.

This rearrangement joins TRBV5-1 to TRBJ1-2, with D perhaps matching TRBD1 (6 bases). V was trimmed by 0 bases and J by 7 bases, leaving 10 bases between them. The CDR3 length is 13 residues. Germline-derived CDR1 and CDR2 are SGHRS and YFSETQ. The CDR3 is CASSLGQGLGYTF. In DNA, the CDR3 is TGCGCCAGCAGCTTGGGGCAGGGGCTTGGCTACACCTTC.

V and J are TRBV28 and TRBJ1-2, with 12 bases lining up with TRBD1. Trimming removed 5 bases from V and 8 bases from J; junction bases left unmatched: 12. CDR1 is MDHEN, CDR2 SYDVKM, per germline. The CDR3 sequence is 16 residues long. CDR3 DNA: TGTGCCAGCAGTCCACCGGGACAGGGGGCGCTGGGGGGCTACACCTTC. Translation gives CASSPPGQGALGGYTF.

V is TRBV7-2 and J is TRBJ2-5, with D maybe TRBD2 (7 bases). Germline CDR1 reads SGHTA; CDR2 reads FQGNSA. Trimming left V 8 bases short and J 4 bases short, with 11 bases between. The CDR3 length is 12 residues. The CDR3 bases are TGTGCCAGCGGGGGGGGGCGAGAGACCCAGTACTTC. This codes for CASGGGRETQYF. Drawing the rest from reference TRBV7-2 and TRBJ2-5, the complete variable domain is GAGVSQSPSNKVTEKGKDVELRCDPISGHTALYWYRQSLGQGLEFLIYFQGNSAPDKSGLPSDRFSAERTGGSVSTLTIQRTQQEDSAVYLCASGGGRETQYFGPGTRLLVL.

This clone has only a few counts. J is TRBJ1-3 and V is TRBV6-1; D remains unclear. Germline V gene lookup returns CDR1 MNHNS and CDR2 SASEGT. Trimming shortened V by 3 bases and J by 7 bases, and 13 bases separated the two germline ends. This CDR3 contains 14 residues. CDR3 sequence reads: CASSELSVGNTIYF. Written as DNA, the CDR3 is TGTGCCAGCAGTGAGTTATCCGTCGGGAACACCATATATTTT.

This clone was detected once. This CDR3 is also generated by other DNA sequences in the sample. The V gene is TRBV6-5, the J gene TRBJ1-3, with a tentative D call TRBD1 (5 bases). Trimming pared 0 bases from V and 3 bases from J, leaving 9 bases between. The CDR3 is 15 residues long. Germline lookup yields CDR1 MNHEY and CDR2 SVGAGI. DNA of the CDR3: TGTGCCAGCAGTTACTCTCGGGGGAGTGGAAACACCATATATTTT. Encoded protein: CASSYSRGSGNTIYF.

The gene calls are TRBV5-8 and TRBJ1-2; 8 bases agree with TRBD1. Germline values: CDR1 SGHTS, CDR2 YDEGEE. CDR3 length: 16 residues. Unmatched junction bases numbered 12, after V lost 4 bases and J lost 4 bases. The CDR3: CASSTRKTGATYGYTF. The CDR3 coding sequence is TGTGCCAGCAGCACCAGAAAGACAGGGGCGACCTATGGCTACACCTTC.

CDR3 sequence (DNA): TGTGCCAGCACTACAGGGGAACGGAACTATGGCTACACCTTC. Translated, it gives CASTTGERNYGYTF. The V call is TRBV2, the J call TRBJ1-2, with 7 bases fitting TRBD1. V was pared by 7 bases and J by 2 bases, with 7 bases of the junction left unmatched. CDR3 length: 14 residues. Germline CDR1 reads SNHLY; CDR2 reads FYNNEI. The full variable domain, completed using reference TRBV2 and TRBJ1-2, is EPEVTQTPSHQVTQMGQEVILRCVPISNHLYFYWYRQILGQKVEFLVSFYNNEISEKSEIFDDQFSVERPDGSNFTLKIRSTKLEDSAMYFCASTTGERNYGYTFGSGTRLTVV.

J is TRBJ2-7 and V is TRBV4-3; 12 positions agree with TRBD1. The CDR3 is 17 amino acids. Germline trimming cut 1 base from V and 4 bases from J; bases unmatched to any gene: 8. Germline V CDR1 and CDR2: LGHNA, YSLEER. CDR3 region: CASSQVSPGQGAYEQYF. The CDR3 nucleotides read TGCGCCAGCAGCCAAGTCAGCCCGGGACAGGGGGCTTACGAGCAGTACTTC.

The J gene is TRBJ1-5, the V gene TRBV27; 9 bases are shared with TRBD1. The germline V gene has CDR1 MNHEY and CDR2 SMNVEV (reference sequence). CDR3 length: 16 residues. V trimming: 2 bases; J trimming: 3 bases; junction bases outside the gene matches: 5. The CDR3 sequence: CASSLRGQGDNQPQHF. In DNA form, the CDR3 reads TGTGCCAGCAGTTTAAGGGGACAGGGCGACAATCAGCCCCAGCATTTT.

The J gene is TRBJ1-2, the V gene TRBV15; D perhaps matches TRBD1 (5 bases). The CDR3 consists of 15 residues. Trimming took 0 bases from V and 5 from J, leaving 13 bases between them. The germline V gene encodes CDR1 LNHNV and CDR2 YYDKDF (reference sequence). The CDR3 spells CATSREAGHKYGYTF. In DNA form, the CDR3 reads TGTGCCACCAGCAGAGAGGCAGGGCACAAATATGGCTACACCTTC.

CDR3 amino acids: CATSRADQGPGELFF. The CDR3 DNA reads TGTGCCACCAGCAGAGCTGACCAGGGCCCCGGGGAGCTGTTTTTT. V is TRBV15 and J is TRBJ2-2, with TRBD1 as a possible D gene (5 bases). Germline-derived CDR1 and CDR2 are LNHNV and YYDKDF (reference sequence). CDR3 length: 15 residues. V lost 1 base, J lost 6 bases, and 12 bases lay in between.

The rearrangement uses TRBV28 and TRBJ1-4; D gene ambiguous. CDR1 and CDR2 (germline): MDHEN, SYDVKM. Trimming stripped 6 bases from V and 10 bases from J, with 6 bases between. The CDR3 has 10 amino acids. The CDR3 region is CASRGVKLFF. CDR3 nucleotide sequence: TGTGCCAGCAGGGGAGTAAAACTGTTTTTT.

This chain connects TRBV2 to TRBJ1-6; D not resolved. Looked up from germline, CDR1 is SNHLY and CDR2 is FYNNEI. V was shortened by 2 bases and J by 13 bases, with 6 bases between the two germline ends. The CDR3 consists of 11 residues. The CDR3 coding sequence is TGTGCCAGCAGTGAAAGGAGTCCCCTCCACTTT. This sequence encodes CASSERSPLHF.